This T cell receptor beta chain was documented in a study of Ad26.COV2.S vaccination and SARS-CoV-2 variants. As for the study in general: Trial arm assignment for the donor was COV1001 Ad26.COV2.S. Doses of Ad26.COV2.S were injected into muscle once or twice, 56 days apart.

V gave up 7 bases and J gave up 1 base; unmatched junction bases: 6. This CDR3 spans 14 amino acids. Per germline, CDR1 LGHDT and CDR2 YNNKEL (reference sequence). Sequencing was performed with immunoSEQ multiplex PCR; in TCRdb, only in-frame clones are kept and a portion is missing. This sample has about 370,000 clones, with 88% found just once. As for treatment: 15 to 20 received Ad26.COV2.S at low or high dose, single or two shots; about five received placebo; per-sample allocation not given. After the first vaccine or placebo injection, samples were drawn on day 63. This rearrangement joins TRBV3-1 (or the pseudogene TRBV3-2) to TRBJ2-7; TRBD1 matches 8 bases. The origin of this receptor is a person between 18 and 65 years old who received the Ad26.COV2.S COVID-19 vaccine or a placebo. The source was peripheral blood, collected in a trial of Ad26.COV2.S vaccine versus placebo. CDR3 sequence: CASTRTGGSYEQYF. CDR3 nucleotides: TGTGCCAGCACACGAACAGGGGGGTCCTACGAGCAGTACTTC.